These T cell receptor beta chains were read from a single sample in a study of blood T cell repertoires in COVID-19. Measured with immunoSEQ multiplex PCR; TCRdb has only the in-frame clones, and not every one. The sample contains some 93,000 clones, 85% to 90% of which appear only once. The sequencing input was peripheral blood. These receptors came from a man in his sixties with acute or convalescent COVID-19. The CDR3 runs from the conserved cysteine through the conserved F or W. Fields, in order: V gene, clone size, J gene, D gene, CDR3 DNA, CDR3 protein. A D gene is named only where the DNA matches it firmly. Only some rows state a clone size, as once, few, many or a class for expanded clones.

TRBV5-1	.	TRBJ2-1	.	TGCGCCAGCAGCCCCGGAACTACCAATGAGCAGTTCTTC	CASSPGTTNEQFF
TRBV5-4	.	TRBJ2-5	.	TGTGCCAGCAGCCAGGACAAGTACCAAGAGACCCAGTACTTC	CASSQDKYQETQYF
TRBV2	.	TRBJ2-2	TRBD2	TGTGCCAGCAGCTGGACTAGCGGGGGGACCGGGCAGCTGTTTTTT	CASSWTSGGTGQLFF
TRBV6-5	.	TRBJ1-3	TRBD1	TGTGCCAGCAGTCTGGACAGGGCCTCTGGAAACACCATATATTTT	CASSLDRASGNTIYF
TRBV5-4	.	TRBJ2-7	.	TGTGCCAGCAGCTTGCCCGGGTTCGAGCAGTACTTC	CASSLPGFEQYF
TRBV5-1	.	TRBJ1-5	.	TGCGCCAGCAGCTTCGGCGGATCTTCACCCCAGCATTTT	CASSFGGSSPQHF
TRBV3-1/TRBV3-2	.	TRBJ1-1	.	TGTGCCAGCAGCCAAGACGGCGGGGGGCGCAGGGCTTTCTTT	CASSQDGGGRRAFF
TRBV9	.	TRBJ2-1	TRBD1	TGTGCCAGCAGTCTAAGGGGGACAGTTAACAATGAGCAGTTCTTC	CASSLRGTVNNEQFF
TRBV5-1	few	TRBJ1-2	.	TGCGCCAGCAGCTTGGACACGGGGTCCTATGGCTACACCTTC	CASSLDTGSYGYTF
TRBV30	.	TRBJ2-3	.	TGTGCCTGGAGTGCAACCCAGGGATCTAGCACAGATACGCAGTATTTT	CAWSATQGSSTDTQYF
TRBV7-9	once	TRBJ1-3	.	TGTGCCAGCAGCTTGGACATCTCTGGAAACACCATATATTTT	CASSLDISGNTIYF
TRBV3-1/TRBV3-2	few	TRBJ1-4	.	TGTGCCAGCAGCGACACAGGGAGGGGGGGAAAACTGTTTTTT	CASSDTGRGGKLFF
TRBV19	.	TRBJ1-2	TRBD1	TGTGCCAGTAGCCTCCAGGGGGCCAGGGCGAACTATGGCTACACCTTC	CASSLQGARANYGYTF
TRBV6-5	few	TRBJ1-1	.	TGTGCCAGCACCTGGGGCAATTTGAACACTGAAGCTTTCTTT	CASTWGNLNTEAFF
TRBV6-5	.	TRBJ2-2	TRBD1	TGTGCCAGCAGCCGGGACAGGGGTAACACCGGGGAGCTGTTTTTT	CASSRDRGNTGELFF
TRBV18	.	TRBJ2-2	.	TGTGCCAGCTCACAAACCGGGACAAGGGCGACCGGGGAGCTGTTTTTT	CASSQTGTRATGELFF
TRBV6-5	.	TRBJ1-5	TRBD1	TGTGCCAGCAGCCGACAGGGGGCCCATCAGCCCCAGCATTTT	CASSRQGAHQPQHF
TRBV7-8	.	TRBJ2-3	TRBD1	TGTGCCAGCAGCTCACTCCCGGGACAGGGCGCAGATACGCAGTATTTT	CASSSLPGQGADTQYF
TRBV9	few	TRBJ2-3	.	TGTGCCAGCAGCTCACGACAGGGCACAGATACGCAGTATTTT	CASSSRQGTDTQYF
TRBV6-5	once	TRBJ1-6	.	TGTGCCAGCAGCGCCACAGGGCCGGGATCACCCCTCCACTTT	CASSATGPGSPLHF
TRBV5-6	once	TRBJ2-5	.	TGTGCCAGCAGCTTGGTCGGCGTACGGCGGGAGACCCAGTACTTC	CASSLVGVRRETQYF
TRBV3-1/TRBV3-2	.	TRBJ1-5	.	TGTGCCAGCAGCCAAGGAGTGGTTCAGCCCCAGCATTTT	CASSQGVVQPQHF
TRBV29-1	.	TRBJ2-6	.	TGCAGCGTCGGTTACTCTGGGGCCAACGTCCTGACTTTC	CSVGYSGANVLTF
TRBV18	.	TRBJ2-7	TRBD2	TGTGCCAGCTCACCAGGGGCGGGAGTTGGGACGCCCGAGCAGTACTTC	CASSPGAGVGTPEQYF
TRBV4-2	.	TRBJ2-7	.	TGTGCCAGCAGCCACCTAAGGTCTAGCGAGTACGAGCAGTACTTC	CASSHLRSSEYEQYF
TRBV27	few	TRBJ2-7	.	TGTGCCAGCAGTTTAAGACAGGTTAGCTCCTACGAGCAGTACTTC	CASSLRQVSSYEQYF
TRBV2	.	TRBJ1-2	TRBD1	TGTGCCAGCCGCTATCCGGGACAGGAAAGGGGTGGCTACACCTTC	CASRYPGQERGGYTF
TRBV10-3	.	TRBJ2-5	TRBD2	TGTGCCATCGGGACTAGCGGGGGACGTGGAGAGACCCAGTACTTC	CAIGTSGGRGETQYF
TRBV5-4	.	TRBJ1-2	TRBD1	TGTGCCAGCAGTAATGGACAGGGGGAAGTCTATGGCTACACCTTC	CASSNGQGEVYGYTF
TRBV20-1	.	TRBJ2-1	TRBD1	TGCAGTGCGCGGGGACAGGGAATTCAGTTCTTC	CSARGQGIQFF
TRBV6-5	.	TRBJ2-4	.	TGTGCCAGCAGTACCCCCTGCCTAGCCGGGGACATTCAGTACTTC	CASSTPCLAGDIQYF
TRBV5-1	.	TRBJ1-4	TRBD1	TGCGCCAGCAGCTCGGACAGGGCCACTAATGAAAAACTGTTTTTT	CASSSDRATNEKLFF
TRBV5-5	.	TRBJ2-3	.	TGTGCCAGCAGTTGGTCAGGGGAAGATACGCAGTATTTT	CASSWSGEDTQYF
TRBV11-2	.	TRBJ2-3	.	TGTGCCAGCAGCTTCGACGGGAGAGCAGATACGCAGTATTTT	CASSFDGRADTQYF
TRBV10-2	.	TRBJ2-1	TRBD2	TGCGCCAGCAGGGGACTAGCGGGAAATGAGCAGTTCTTC	CASRGLAGNEQFF
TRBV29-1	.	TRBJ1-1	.	TGCAGCGTTGTTCTACAGTTGAACACTGAAGCTTTCTTT	CSVVLQLNTEAFF
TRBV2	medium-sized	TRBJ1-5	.	TGTGCCAGCAGTCCACAGGTCAACAATCAGCCCCAGCATTTT	CASSPQVNNQPQHF
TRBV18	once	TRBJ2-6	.	TGTGCCAGCTCACCACCGACAGGATTCAGCTCTGGGGCCAACGTCCTGACTTTC	CASSPPTGFSSGANVLTF
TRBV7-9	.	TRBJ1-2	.	TGTGCCAGCAGCAGGCGGGACGGACCCTATGGCTACACCTTC	CASSRRDGPYGYTF
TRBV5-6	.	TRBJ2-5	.	TGTGCCAGCAGCTTGGGGGGGCCCCAAGAGACCCAGTACTTC	CASSLGGPQETQYF
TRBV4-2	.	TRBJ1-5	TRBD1	TGTGCCAGCAGCCAGGGACAGGGGGATCAGCCCCAGCATTTT	CASSQGQGDQPQHF
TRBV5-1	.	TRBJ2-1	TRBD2	TGCGCCAGCAGCCGGTGGGAGGGCCAGAATGAGCAGTTCTTC	CASSRWEGQNEQFF
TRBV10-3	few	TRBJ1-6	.	TGTGCCATCAACCCCGACAGGAATAATTCACCCCTCCACTTT	CAINPDRNNSPLHF
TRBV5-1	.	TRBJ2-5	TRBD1	TGCGCCAGCAGCAAGGACAGGGGGCGGGAGACCCAGTACTTC	CASSKDRGRETQYF
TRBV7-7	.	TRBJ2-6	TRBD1	TGTGCCAGCAGCCGGACAGGGGACGGGTCACGAGCTGGGGCCAACGTCCTGACTTTC	CASSRTGDGSRAGANVLTF
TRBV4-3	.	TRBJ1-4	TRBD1	TGCGCCAGCAGCCCTTCCCGGGACAGGGATGAAAAACTGTTTTTT	CASSPSRDRDEKLFF